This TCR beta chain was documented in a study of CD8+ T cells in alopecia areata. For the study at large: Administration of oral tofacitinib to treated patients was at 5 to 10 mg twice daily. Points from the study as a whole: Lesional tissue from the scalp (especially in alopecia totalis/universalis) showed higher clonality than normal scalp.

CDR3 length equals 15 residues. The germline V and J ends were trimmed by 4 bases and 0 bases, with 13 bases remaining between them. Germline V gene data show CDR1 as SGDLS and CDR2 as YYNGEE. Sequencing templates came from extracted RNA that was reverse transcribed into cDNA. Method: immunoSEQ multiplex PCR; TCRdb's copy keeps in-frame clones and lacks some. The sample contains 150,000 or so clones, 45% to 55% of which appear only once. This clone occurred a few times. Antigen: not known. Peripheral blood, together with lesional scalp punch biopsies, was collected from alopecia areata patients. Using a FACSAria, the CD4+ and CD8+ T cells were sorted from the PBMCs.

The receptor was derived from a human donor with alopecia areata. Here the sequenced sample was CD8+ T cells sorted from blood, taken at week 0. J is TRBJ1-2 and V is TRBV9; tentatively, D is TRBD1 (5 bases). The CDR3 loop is CASSFGTDTNYGYTF. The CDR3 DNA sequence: TGTGCCAGCAGCTTCGGGACGGACACTAACTATGGCTACACCTTC.